The 18 T cell receptor beta chains in this list originate from one sample, sequenced in a study of radiation and T cells in renal cell carcinoma. Time point given: baseline pretreatment blood. The sample's treatment: 15 Gy SBRT to primary tumor, nephrectomy 4 weeks later. Libraries were prepared by immunoSEQ multiplex PCR; TCRdb keeps only in-frame clonotypes and omits some of them. The sample carries approximately 150,000 clones, 75% to 90% recorded once. The source material was blood, sampled from a patient whose treatment included radiotherapy and nephrectomy. All receptors come from a woman in her forties or fifties with renal cell carcinoma.

V gene TRBV18 combines with J gene TRBJ1-2; D possibly corresponds to TRBD1 (5 bases). Deletions cut 3 bases from V and 3 bases from J, with 14 bases between. The length of the CDR3 is 15 residues. From germline, CDR1 is KGHSH and CDR2 LQKENI. The CDR3 DNA reads TGTGCCAGCTCACCCGGGGCAGCTGCCCACTATGGCTACACCTTC. The encoded protein is CASSPGAAAHYGYTF.

J is TRBJ2-7 and V is TRBV9; 7 bases fit TRBD2. J lost 7 bases, V lost 0 bases, and 7 bases had no gene match. CDR3 size: 14 residues. Germline V lookup: CDR1 SGDLS, CDR2 YYNGEE. The CDR3 region has the DNA TGTGCCAGCAGCGTAGCGGGGGGAGGCGGGGAGCAGTACTTC. Protein sequence: CASSVAGGGGEQYF.

This chain links TRBV6-6 with TRBJ2-7; D may match TRBD1 or TRBD2 (5 bases each). The CDR3 has 14 amino acids. Trimming removed 8 bases from V and 6 bases from J, with 20 bases in between. Germline CDR1 MNHNY, CDR2 SVGAGI (reference sequence). For the CDR3, the DNA is TGTGCCAGCGGACCCGGGACCACCGTTGTCGAGCAGTACTTC. The encoded protein is CASGPGTTVVEQYF.

This rearrangement joins TRBV25-1 to TRBJ2-7; TRBD1 matches 8 bases. V lost 4 bases to trimming and J lost 2 bases; unmatched junction nucleotides: 7. Germline V gene data show CDR1 as MGHDK and CDR2 as SYGVNS. This CDR3 has 15 amino acids. CDR3 in amino acids: CASSVPGQGPYEQYF. DNA of the CDR3: TGTGCCAGCAGTGTACCTGGACAGGGTCCCTACGAGCAGTACTTC.

This clone came up a few times. The rearrangement links TRBV7-9 to TRBJ1-1; no reliable D call. CDR3 length: 12 residues. Trimming pared 0 bases from V and 7 bases from J, leaving 6 bases between. Germline V lookup: CDR1 SEHNR, CDR2 FQNEAQ (reference sequence). CDR3 DNA sequence: TGTGCCAGCAGCTTAGCAGGTAGTGAAGCTTTCTTT. Protein sequence: CASSLAGSEAFF.

The gene calls are TRBV20-1 and TRBJ1-1; D unresolved. V shed 7 bases and J shed 1 base, with 7 bases lying between them. Germline assignment: CDR1 DFQATT and CDR2 SNEGSKA (reference sequence). The CDR3 length is 11 residues. This CDR3 is CSGEWNTEAFF. CDR3 nucleotide sequence: TGCAGTGGAGAATGGAACACTGAAGCTTTCTTT.

The chain has TRBV7-2 and TRBJ1-2; weak D call: TRBD1 (6 bases). Per germline, CDR1 SGHTA and CDR2 FQGNSA. The CDR3 spans 13 residues. V gave up 6 bases and J gave up 8 bases, with 16 bases separating them. DNA for the CDR3: TGTGCCAGCAGACCAATTGCAGGGGACGGCTACACCTTC. Amino acids: CASRPIAGDGYTF.

As for this clone: Different DNA sequences within this sample yield the same CDR3. The chain carries TRBV20-1 and TRBJ2-1; tentatively, D is TRBD1 (5 bases). The CDR3 is 11 amino acids. Trimming removed 7 bases from V and 7 bases from J, with 11 bases in between. Germline V gene lookup returns CDR1 DFQATT and CDR2 SNEGSKA (reference sequence). In DNA form, the CDR3 reads TGCAGTGGGTCCAGGGCAAATGAGCAGTTCTTC. This translates into CSGSRANEQFF.

A few counts support this clone. This chain uses TRBV5-1 with TRBJ1-2; D is uncertain. V lost 0 bases and J 2 bases, leaving 8 bases between the germline ends. Per the germline V gene, CDR1 is SGHRS and CDR2 is YFSETQ. The CDR3 totals 14 residues. CDR3 protein: CASSLAHDNYGYTF. CDR3 sequence (DNA): TGCGCCAGCAGCTTGGCGCACGACAACTATGGCTACACCTTC.

The chain combines TRBV5-1 with TRBJ2-1; TRBD2 matches 10 bases. CDR3 length equals 15 residues. V lost 0 bases to trimming and J lost 4 bases; unmatched junction nucleotides: 1. Germline assignment: CDR1 SGHRS and CDR2 YFSETQ. CDR3 nucleotide sequence: TGCGCCAGCAGCTTGGAAGCGGGAGGGTACAATGAGCAGTTCTTC. Its translation is CASSLEAGGYNEQFF.

The DNA for the CDR3 is TGTGCCAGCAGTTTTAGTCTTTCGGGAAATGAAAAACTGTTTTTT. Translated: CASSFSLSGNEKLFF. The chain joins TRBV27 to TRBJ1-4, with D hard to call. Germline CDR1 and CDR2: MNHEY and SMNVEV (reference sequence). There are 15 residues in the CDR3. V was pared by 3 bases and J by 5 bases, with 13 bases between.

CDR3 nucleotide sequence: TGTGCCATCAGTGAATATAACACTGAAGCTTTCTTT. Protein sequence: CAISEYNTEAFF. This chain uses TRBV10-3 with TRBJ1-1; no clear D gene. The CDR3 is 12 amino acids. V was cut by 3 bases and J by 2 bases, with 4 bases left in between. Germline V CDR1 and CDR2: ENHRY, SYGVKD.

This chain uses TRBV10-2 with TRBJ2-4; perhaps D is TRBD1 or TRBD2 (5 bases each). Germline assignment: CDR1 WSHSY and CDR2 SAAADI. Trimming took 6 bases from V and 4 from J, leaving 22 bases between them. The CDR3 consists of 17 residues. DNA of the CDR3: TGCGCCAGCAGGGGAGTGGGGGTCAACCGACCTAAAAACATTCAGTACTTC. It translates to CASRGVGVNRPKNIQYF.

This rearrangement joins TRBV12-5 to TRBJ2-2, with no clear D. CDR1 is LGHNT, CDR2 FRNRAP, per germline. CDR3 length equals 13 residues. Trimming took 2 bases from V and 6 from J, leaving 7 bases between them. Written as DNA, the CDR3 is TGTGCTAGTGGTTTGCCCGCCTCCGGGGAGCTGTTTTTT. This translates into CASGLPASGELFF.

J is TRBJ2-7 and V is TRBV9; 11 bases map to TRBD2. There are 17 residues in the CDR3. CDR1 is SGDLS and CDR2 is YYNGEE in the germline V gene. V dropped 0 bases and J dropped 1; count of bases not matched to a gene: 6. Here the CDR3 reads CASSVGLAGSLSYEQYF. The DNA of the CDR3 is TGTGCCAGCAGCGTAGGACTAGCGGGATCCCTTTCCTACGAGCAGTACTTC.

The chain is built from TRBV5-1 and TRBJ2-3; D remains unclear. Germline V gene data show CDR1 as SGHRS and CDR2 as YFSETQ. The V gene lost 4 bases and the J gene lost 8 bases, with 20 bases spanning the gap. The CDR3 totals 15 residues. The CDR3 here is CASSPPNLARSTQYF. CDR3 DNA sequence: TGCGCCAGCAGCCCTCCTAATCTTGCCAGGTCTACGCAGTATTTT.

The J gene is TRBJ2-7, the V gene TRBV10-1; no clear D gene. The V gene lost 4 bases and the J gene lost 5 bases, with 18 bases spanning the gap. The CDR3 consists of 15 residues. The germline CDR1 and CDR2 sequences are WNHNN and SYGVQD (reference sequence). The CDR3 is CASSASGKKDHEQYF. CDR3 bases: TGCGCCAGCAGTGCTTCAGGAAAAAAAGACCACGAGCAGTACTTC.

This clone was picked up one time. The V and J genes are TRBV5-6 and TRBJ2-3, with TRBD2 identical over 10 bases. Looked up from germline, CDR1 is SGHDT and CDR2 is YYEEEE. J was trimmed by 2 bases and V by 2 bases; bases with no gene match: 8. The CDR3 loop spans 17 amino acids. DNA for the CDR3: TGTGCCAGCAGCTTAAAGACTAGCGGGTCTTACACAGATACGCAGTATTTT. It codes for CASSLKTSGSYTDTQYF. Looking up the rest from reference TRBV5-6 and TRBJ2-3 gives the full variable domain: DAGVTQSPTHLIKTRGQQVTLRCSPKSGHDTVSWYQQALGQGPQFIFQYYEEEERQRGNFPDRFSGHQFPNYSSELNVNALLLGDSALYLCASSLKTSGSYTDTQYFGPGTRLTVL.